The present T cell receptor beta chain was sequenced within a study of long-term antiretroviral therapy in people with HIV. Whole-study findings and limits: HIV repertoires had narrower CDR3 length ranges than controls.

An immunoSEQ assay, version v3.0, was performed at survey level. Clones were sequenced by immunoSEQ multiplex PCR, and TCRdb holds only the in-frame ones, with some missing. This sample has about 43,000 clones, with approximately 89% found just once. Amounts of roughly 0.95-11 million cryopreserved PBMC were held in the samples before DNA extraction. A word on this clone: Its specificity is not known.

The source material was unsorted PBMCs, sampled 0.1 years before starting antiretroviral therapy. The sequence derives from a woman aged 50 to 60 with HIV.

The CDR3 nucleotides read TGTGCCAGCAGTAAACAGGGGAATCAGCCCCAGCATTTT. Its translation is CASSKQGNQPQHF. The chain couples TRBV6-5 to TRBJ1-5, with 7 nucleotides matching TRBD1. V was clipped by 5 bases and J by 4 bases; unmatched bases: 2. This CDR3 is 13 amino acids long. Germline CDR1 MNHEY, CDR2 SVGAGI.